This T cell receptor (beta chain) was profiled in a study of T cells in Graves' hyperthyroidism and ophthalmopathy. Study-wide findings and caveats: The model foresaw ophthalmopathy a median about 6.1 months prior to onset.

Researchers amplified the TCR beta CDR3 regions from RNA transcripts. The TCR CDR3 was amplified in a first-round RT-PCR using the HTBI primer set. TCRdb analysed the multiplex PCR reads with MiXCR anew, one entry per CDR3 protein. The sample yields hundreds of thousands of distinct CDR3 sequences, 46% seen once. CDR1 and CDR2 (germline): SQVTM, ANQGSEA. This CDR3 spans 12 amino acids. Trimming stripped 7 bases from V and 5 bases from J, with 14 bases between. This clonotype was counted only a few times. Its target is unknown. Stable hyperthyroidism: no ophthalmopathy progression over 18 months of follow-up. Patients aged 18 to 65 had newly diagnosed hyperthyroidism lasting under 2 months. Diagnoses were established using clinical symptoms, serum thyroxine and TRAb, thyroid ultrasound and orbital computed tomography.

The chain uses TRBV29-1 and TRBJ1-1; D possibly corresponds to TRBD1 (6 bases). The receptor's source is a woman aged 18-29 years with Graves' hyperthyroidism. The specimen sequenced was peripheral blood or thyroid tissue (not recorded which). CDR3 residues: CSALQGQTEAFF. The CDR3 DNA reads TGCAGCGCGCTACAGGGTCAAACTGAAGCTTTCTTT. Complete variable domain (other parts from reference TRBV29-1 and TRBJ1-1): SAVISQKPSRDICQRGTSLTIQCQVDSQVTMMFWYRQQPGQSLTLIATANQGSEATYESGFVIDKFPISRPNLTFSTLTVSNMSPEDSSIYLCSALQGQTEAFFGQGTRLTVV.